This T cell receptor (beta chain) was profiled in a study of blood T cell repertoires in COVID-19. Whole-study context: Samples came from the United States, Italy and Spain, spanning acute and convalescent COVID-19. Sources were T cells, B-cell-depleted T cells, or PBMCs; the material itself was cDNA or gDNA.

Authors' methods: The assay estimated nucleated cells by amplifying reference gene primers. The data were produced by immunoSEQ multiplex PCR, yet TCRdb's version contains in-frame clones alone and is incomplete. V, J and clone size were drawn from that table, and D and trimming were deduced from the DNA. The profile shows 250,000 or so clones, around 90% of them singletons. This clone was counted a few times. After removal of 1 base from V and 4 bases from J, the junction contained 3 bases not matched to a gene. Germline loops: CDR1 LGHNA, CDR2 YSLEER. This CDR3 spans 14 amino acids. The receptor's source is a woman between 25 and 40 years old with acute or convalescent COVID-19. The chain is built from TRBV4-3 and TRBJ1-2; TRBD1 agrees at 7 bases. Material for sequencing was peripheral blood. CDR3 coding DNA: TGCGCCAGCAGCCAAGGACAGGGAGGCTATGGCTACACCTTC. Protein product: CASSQGQGGYGYTF.